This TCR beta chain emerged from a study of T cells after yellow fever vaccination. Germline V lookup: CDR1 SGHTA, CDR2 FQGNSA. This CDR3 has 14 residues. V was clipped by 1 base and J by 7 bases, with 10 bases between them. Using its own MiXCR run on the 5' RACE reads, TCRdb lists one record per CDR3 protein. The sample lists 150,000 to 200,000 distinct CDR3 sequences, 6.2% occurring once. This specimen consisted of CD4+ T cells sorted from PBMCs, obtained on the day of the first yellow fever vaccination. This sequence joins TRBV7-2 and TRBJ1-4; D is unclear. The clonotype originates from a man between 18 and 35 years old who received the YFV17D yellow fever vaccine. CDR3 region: CASSLGVSGEKLFF. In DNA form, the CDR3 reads TGTGCCAGCAGCTTAGGGGTTAGCGGTGAAAAACTGTTTTTT.